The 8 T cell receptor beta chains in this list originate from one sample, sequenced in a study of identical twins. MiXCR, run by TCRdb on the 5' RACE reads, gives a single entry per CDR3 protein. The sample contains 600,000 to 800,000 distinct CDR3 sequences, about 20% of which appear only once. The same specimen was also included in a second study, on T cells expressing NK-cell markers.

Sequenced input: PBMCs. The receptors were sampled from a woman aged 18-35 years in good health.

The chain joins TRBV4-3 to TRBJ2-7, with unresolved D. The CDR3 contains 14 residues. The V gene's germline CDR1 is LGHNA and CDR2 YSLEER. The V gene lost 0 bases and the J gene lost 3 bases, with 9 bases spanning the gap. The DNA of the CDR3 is TGCGCCAGCAGCCAAGAAGGCTCGGGCTACGAGCAGTACTTC. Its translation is CASSQEGSGYEQYF.

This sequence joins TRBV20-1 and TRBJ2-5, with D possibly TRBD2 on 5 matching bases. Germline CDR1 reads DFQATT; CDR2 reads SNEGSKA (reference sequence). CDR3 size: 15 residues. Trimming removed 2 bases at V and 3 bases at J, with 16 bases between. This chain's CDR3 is CSARIIAFFKETQYF. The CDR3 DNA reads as TGCAGTGCTAGAATCATAGCGTTCTTTAAAGAGACCCAGTACTTC.

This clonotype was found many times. The CDR3 region is CASSRGLGGGEQFF. In DNA, the CDR3 is TGTGCCAGCAGCCGGGGACTAGGAGGAGGTGAGCAGTTCTTC. V and J are TRBV3-1 and TRBJ2-1, with TRBD2 identical over 8 bases. Germline CDR1 LGHDT, CDR2 YNNKEL (reference sequence). This CDR3 has 14 residues. V lost 4 bases to trimming and J lost 9 bases; unmatched junction nucleotides: 8.

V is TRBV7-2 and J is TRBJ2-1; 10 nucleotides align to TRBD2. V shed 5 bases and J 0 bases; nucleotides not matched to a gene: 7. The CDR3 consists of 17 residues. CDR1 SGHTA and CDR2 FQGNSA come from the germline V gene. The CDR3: CASSPHSGRRSYNEQFF. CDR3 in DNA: TGTGCCAGCAGCCCCCATAGCGGGAGGCGCTCCTACAATGAGCAGTTCTTC.

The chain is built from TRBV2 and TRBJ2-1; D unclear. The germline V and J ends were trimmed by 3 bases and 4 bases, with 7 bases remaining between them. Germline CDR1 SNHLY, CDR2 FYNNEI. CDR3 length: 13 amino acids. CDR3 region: CASSDGPYNEQFF. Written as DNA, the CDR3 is TGTGCCAGCAGTGACGGCCCATACAATGAGCAGTTCTTC.

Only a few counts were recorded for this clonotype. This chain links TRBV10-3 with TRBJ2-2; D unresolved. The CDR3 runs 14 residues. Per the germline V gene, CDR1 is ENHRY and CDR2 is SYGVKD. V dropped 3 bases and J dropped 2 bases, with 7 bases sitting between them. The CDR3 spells CAISDIRNTGELFF. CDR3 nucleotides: TGTGCCATCAGTGACATCCGAAACACCGGGGAGCTGTTTTTT.

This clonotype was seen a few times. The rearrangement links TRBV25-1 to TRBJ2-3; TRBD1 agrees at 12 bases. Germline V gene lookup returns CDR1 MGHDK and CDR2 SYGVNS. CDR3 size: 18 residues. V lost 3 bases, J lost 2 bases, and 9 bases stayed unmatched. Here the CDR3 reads CASSDLHRDRGLTDTQYF. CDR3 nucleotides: TGTGCCAGCAGTGACCTGCACCGGGACAGGGGGCTCACAGATACGCAGTATTTT. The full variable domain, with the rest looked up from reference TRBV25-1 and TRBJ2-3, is EADIYQTPRYLVIGTGKKITLECSQTMGHDKMYWYQQDPGMELHLIHYSYGVNSTEKGDLSSESTVSRIRTEHFPLTLESARPSHTSQYLCASSDLHRDRGLTDTQYFGPGTRLTVL.

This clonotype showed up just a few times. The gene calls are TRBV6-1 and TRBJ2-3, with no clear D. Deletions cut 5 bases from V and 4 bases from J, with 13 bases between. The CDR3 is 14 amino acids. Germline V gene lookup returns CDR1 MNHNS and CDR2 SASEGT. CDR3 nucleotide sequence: TGTGCCAGCAGTCTTGGTCGGCCGGCAGATACGCAGTATTTT. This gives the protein CASSLGRPADTQYF.